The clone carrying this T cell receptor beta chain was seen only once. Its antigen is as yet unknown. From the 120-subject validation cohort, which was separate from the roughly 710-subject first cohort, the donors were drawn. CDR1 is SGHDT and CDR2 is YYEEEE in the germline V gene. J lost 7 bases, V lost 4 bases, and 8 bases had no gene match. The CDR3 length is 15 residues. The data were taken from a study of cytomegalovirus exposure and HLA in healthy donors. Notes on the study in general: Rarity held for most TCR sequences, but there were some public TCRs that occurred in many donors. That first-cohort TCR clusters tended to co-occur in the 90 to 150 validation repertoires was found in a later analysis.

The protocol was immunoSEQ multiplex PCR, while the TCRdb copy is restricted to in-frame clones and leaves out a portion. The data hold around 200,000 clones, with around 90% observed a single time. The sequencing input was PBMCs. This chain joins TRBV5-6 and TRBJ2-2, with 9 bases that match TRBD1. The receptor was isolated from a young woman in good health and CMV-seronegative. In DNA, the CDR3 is TGTGCCAGCAGCAGCGGGACAGGGTTGGTCGGGGAGCTGTTTTTT. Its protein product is CASSSGTGLVGELFF.